This T cell receptor (beta chain) was recorded in a study of blood T cell repertoires in COVID-19. On the study more broadly: COVID-19 samples collected from the United States, Italy and Spain covered acute and convalescent phases. T cells, B-cell-depleted T cells, or PBMCs supplied cDNA or gDNA.

Original handling: Scientists estimated how many nucleated cells there were by amplifying reference gene primers. The protocol was immunoSEQ multiplex PCR, while the TCRdb copy is restricted to in-frame clones and leaves out a portion. V, J and clone size are those of that table, while D and trimming were read from the DNA. The repertoire has roughly 260,000 clones, 65% to 90% of them found once; the top ten carry 4.9%. The sample comprised peripheral blood. The receptor was derived from a woman aged 80 or older with active or convalescent COVID-19.

CDR3 region: CSVERNSGYGYTF. The CDR3 DNA reads as TGCAGCGTTGAAAGGAATTCAGGGTATGGCTACACCTTC. This rearrangement joins TRBV29-1 to TRBJ1-2, with D possibly TRBD1 on 5 matching bases. The V gene lost 2 bases and the J gene lost 5 bases, with 12 bases spanning the gap. CDR3 length: 13 amino acids. The germline CDR1 and CDR2 sequences are SQVTM and ANQGSEA.